This is a list of T cell receptor beta chains from one sample in a study of blood T cell repertoires in COVID-19. The method was immunoSEQ multiplex PCR; TCRdb's version includes in-frame clones alone and lacks a portion of them. The sample has roughly 240,000 clones, approximately 80% seen once. The specimen sequenced was peripheral blood. These receptors were collected from a woman aged 65 to 85 with acute or convalescent COVID-19. CDR3s include the opening cysteine and the closing phenylalanine or tryptophan. D genes are given only for firm matches. Clone sizes are given selectively: once, few, many, or a class where the clone is expanded.

TRBV3-1/TRBV3-2	TRBJ1-1	NA	NA	CASSRLGMNTEAFF	TGTGCCAGCAGCCGACTAGGTATGAACACTGAAGCTTTCTTT
TRBV9	TRBJ2-7	NA	TRBD1	CASSAGTGGFYEQYF	TGTGCCAGCAGCGCCGGGACAGGGGGCTTCTACGAGCAGTACTTC
TRBV20-1	TRBJ2-5	NA	NA	CSGASQETQYF	TGCAGTGGGGCGTCTCAAGAGACCCAGTACTTC
TRBV29-1	TRBJ2-7	NA	TRBD1	CSAFMYRDSQYEQYF	TGCAGCGCCTTCATGTATCGGGACAGCCAATACGAGCAGTACTTC
TRBV3-1/TRBV3-2	TRBJ2-1	many	NA	CASSPPGNEQFF	TGTGCCAGCAGTCCTCCAGGGAATGAGCAGTTCTTC
TRBV6-1	TRBJ1-3	NA	NA	CASSEWSQVSGNTIYF	TGTGCCAGCAGTGAATGGTCCCAGGTCTCTGGAAACACCATATATTTT
TRBV24-1	TRBJ1-5	once	NA	CATSDYLNQPQHF	TGTGCCACCAGTGATTATCTCAATCAGCCCCAGCATTTT
TRBV30	TRBJ1-1	NA	NA	CAWSVGGVNTEAFF	TGTGCCTGGAGTGTTGGGGGGGTTAACACTGAAGCTTTCTTT
TRBV30	TRBJ1-5	NA	NA	CAWTTANSNQPQHF	TGTGCCTGGACTACAGCTAATAGCAATCAGCCCCAGCATTTT
TRBV24-1	TRBJ2-3	NA	NA	CATSRTHTDTQYF	TGTGCCACCAGTAGGACACACACAGATACGCAGTATTTT
TRBV29-1	TRBJ1-1	NA	NA	CSTNRDNNAAFF	TGCAGCACCAACCGGGACAACAACGCGGCTTTCTTT
TRBV11-3	TRBJ2-3	NA	NA	CASSLGSRRTDTQYF	TGTGCCAGCAGCTTAGGTAGCCGTAGAACAGATACGCAGTATTTT
TRBV19	TRBJ2-4	NA	NA	CASSIGGRAKNIQYF	TGTGCCAGTAGTATAGGGGGGAGGGCCAAAAACATTCAGTACTTC
TRBV27	TRBJ1-5	NA	NA	CASSRGYNQPQHF	TGTGCCAGCAGTCGGGGTTACAATCAGCCCCAGCATTTT
TRBV24-1	TRBJ1-2	NA	NA	CATSDLTFGYTF	TGTGCCACCAGTGATTTGACTTTCGGCTACACCTTC
TRBV7-2	TRBJ2-7	NA	NA	CASSLTLVAEQYF	TGTGCCAGCAGCTTAACATTGGTCGCCGAGCAGTACTTC
TRBV5-1	TRBJ1-5	NA	TRBD1	CASSSGTGESNQPQHF	TGCGCCAGCAGCTCAGGGACAGGGGAGAGCAATCAGCCCCAGCATTTT
TRBV27	TRBJ2-5	NA	NA	CASSPRRAGRRETQYF	TGTGCCAGCAGTCCGAGAAGGGCGGGGCGCAGAGAGACCCAGTACTTC
TRBV19	TRBJ1-6	NA	TRBD1	CASSRRQGSNYNSPLHF	TGTGCCAGTAGTAGGCGACAGGGGAGCAACTATAATTCACCCCTCCACTTT
TRBV5-1	TRBJ1-4	NA	TRBD1	CASSLAPGQINEKLFF	TGCGCCAGCAGCTTGGCCCCGGGACAGATCAATGAGAAACTGTTTTTT
TRBV5-1	TRBJ1-4	NA	NA	CASSFLGNRAEKLFF	TGCGCCAGCAGCTTTTTGGGTAACAGGGCAGAAAAACTGTTTTTT
TRBV27	TRBJ1-6	NA	NA	CASSYTGSKNSPLHF	TGTGCCAGCAGTTATACAGGGTCAAAAAATTCACCCCTCCACTTT
TRBV2	TRBJ1-5	NA	NA	CASAGLYSNQPQHF	TGTGCCAGTGCGGGCCTGTATAGCAATCAGCCCCAGCATTTT
TRBV5-8	TRBJ1-6	NA	NA	CASSFPTGRSPLHF	TGTGCCAGCAGCTTCCCGACAGGCCGATCACCCCTCCACTTT
TRBV7-2	TRBJ2-5	once	TRBD2	CASRTSGGAETQYF	TGTGCCAGCAGGACTAGCGGGGGGGCGGAGACCCAGTACTTC
TRBV7-2	TRBJ2-1	NA	NA	CASSFEGVLYNEQFF	TGTGCCAGCAGCTTTGAGGGGGTCCTCTACAATGAGCAGTTCTTC
TRBV10-1	TRBJ2-7	NA	TRBD1	CASPSYLRQGSYEQYF	TGCGCCAGCCCCTCTTACCTTCGACAGGGCTCCTACGAGCAGTACTTC
TRBV9	TRBJ2-1	NA	TRBD1	CASSRTGTEDEQFF	TGTGCCAGCAGCCGGACCGGGACAGAGGATGAGCAGTTCTTC
TRBV7-2	TRBJ2-7	NA	NA	CASSGEQGPYEQYF	TGTGCCAGCAGCGGTGAACAGGGCCCGTACGAGCAGTACTTC
TRBV7-2	TRBJ1-3	NA	NA	CASSLSGAYSGNTIYF	TGTGCCAGCAGCTTATCAGGGGCCTACTCTGGAAACACCATATATTTT
TRBV5-1	TRBJ1-2	NA	TRBD1	CASSSQGTEINGYTF	TGCGCCAGCAGCTCACAGGGGACCGAGATTAATGGCTACACCTTC
TRBV18	TRBJ1-5	NA	TRBD1	CASSPSQGRSNQPQHF	TGTGCCAGCTCACCATCACAGGGGAGAAGCAATCAGCCCCAGCATTTT
TRBV6-6	TRBJ2-2	NA	NA	CASSYSFPGNTGELFF	TGTGCCAGCAGTTACTCGTTTCCAGGGAACACCGGGGAGCTGTTTTTT
TRBV28	TRBJ1-5	NA	NA	CAQGRADQPQHF	TGTGCCCAGGGCAGGGCCGATCAGCCCCAGCATTTT
TRBV19	TRBJ1-1	NA	TRBD1	CASRRQGKTEAFF	TGTGCCAGTAGGAGACAGGGGAAAACTGAAGCTTTCTTT
TRBV12-3/TRBV12-4	TRBJ1-2	many	NA	CASSGALGGGYTF	TGTGCCAGCAGTGGGGCCCTTGGTGGTGGCTACACCTTC
TRBV5-1	TRBJ1-6	NA	NA	CASYRDINSPLHF	TGCGCCAGTTACCGGGACATTAATTCACCCCTCCACTTT
TRBV5-1	TRBJ2-2	NA	TRBD1	CASSLGSTGTGELFF	TGCGCCAGCAGCTTGGGGTCGACAGGGACCGGGGAGCTGTTTTTT
TRBV5-1	TRBJ1-2	once	NA	CASSLKTVYGYTF	TGCGCCAGCAGCTTGAAAACGGTATATGGCTACACCTTC
TRBV6-5	TRBJ1-1	NA	NA	CASRTSTGNTEAFF	TGTGCCAGCAGGACCTCGACAGGGAACACTGAAGCTTTCTTT
TRBV7-8	TRBJ1-5	NA	TRBD1	CASSLAPTGVINQPQHF	TGTGCCAGCAGCTTAGCACCGACAGGGGTGATCAATCAGCCCCAGCATTTT
TRBV6-5	TRBJ1-6	NA	TRBD1	CASRLLDRENSPLHF	TGTGCCAGCCGACTATTAGACAGGGAGAATTCACCCCTCCACTTT
TRBV6-5	TRBJ1-5	once	NA	CAGKRDSNQPQHF	TGTGCCGGCAAACGAGATAGCAATCAGCCCCAGCATTTT
TRBV12-5	TRBJ1-1	NA	TRBD1	CASGLTTGISEAFF	TGTGCTAGTGGTTTGACGACAGGGATTTCTGAAGCTTTCTTT
TRBV10-1	TRBJ2-2	NA	TRBD1	CASTSGQGNTGELFF	TGCGCCAGCACCTCGGGACAGGGGAACACCGGGGAGCTGTTTTTT
TRBV5-1	TRBJ1-1	NA	NA	CASSLAPDRRRLAFF	TGCGCCAGCAGCTTGGCCCCTGACCGGAGAAGGTTGGCTTTCTTT
TRBV11-2	TRBJ2-1	NA	TRBD1	CASSRDRLTYNEQFF	TGTGCCAGCAGCCGGGACAGGTTAACCTACAATGAGCAGTTCTTC
TRBV27	TRBJ2-1	NA	TRBD2	CASSLGGGSYNEQFF	TGTGCCAGCAGTTTAGGGGGGGGATCCTACAATGAGCAGTTCTTC
TRBV10-3	TRBJ1-2	NA	NA	CATKEGNYGYTF	TGTGCCACTAAGGAGGGTAACTATGGCTACACCTTC
TRBV6-2/TRBV6-3	TRBJ1-2	NA	NA	CASSLSGSGYTF	TGTGCCAGCAGTTTGTCCGGGAGTGGCTACACCTTC
TRBV7-2	TRBJ1-4	NA	NA	CASSPGQYHNEKLFF	TGTGCCAGCAGCCCCGGACAGTATCATAATGAAAAACTGTTTTTT